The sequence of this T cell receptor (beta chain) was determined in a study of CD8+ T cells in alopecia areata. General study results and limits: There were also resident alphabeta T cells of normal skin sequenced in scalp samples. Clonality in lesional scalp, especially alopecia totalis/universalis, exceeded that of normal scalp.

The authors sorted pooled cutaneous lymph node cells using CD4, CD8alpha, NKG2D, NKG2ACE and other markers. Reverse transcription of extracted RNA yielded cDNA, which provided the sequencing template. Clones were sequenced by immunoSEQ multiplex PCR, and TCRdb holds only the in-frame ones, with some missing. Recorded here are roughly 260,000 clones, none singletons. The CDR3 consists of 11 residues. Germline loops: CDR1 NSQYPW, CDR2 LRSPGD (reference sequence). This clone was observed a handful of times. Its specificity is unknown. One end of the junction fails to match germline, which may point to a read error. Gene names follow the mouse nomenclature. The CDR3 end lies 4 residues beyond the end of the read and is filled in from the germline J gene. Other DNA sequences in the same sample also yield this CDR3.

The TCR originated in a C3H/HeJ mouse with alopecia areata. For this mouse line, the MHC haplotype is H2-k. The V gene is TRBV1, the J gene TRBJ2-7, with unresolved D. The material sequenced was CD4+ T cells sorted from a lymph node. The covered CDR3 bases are TGCACCTGCAGCGCAGGATAT. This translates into CTCSAGY. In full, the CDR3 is CTCSAGYEQYF. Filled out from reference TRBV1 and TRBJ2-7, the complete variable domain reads VTLLEQNPRWRLVPRGQAVNLRCILKNSQYPWMSWYQQDLQKQLQWLFTLRSPGDKEVKSLPGADYLATRVTDTELRLQVANMSQGRTLYCTCSAGYEQYFGPGTRLTVL.